Reported below is one T cell receptor beta chain. The sample comes from a study of blood T cell repertoires in COVID-19. Overall study context: The United States, Italy and Spain provided the acute and convalescent COVID-19 samples. PBMCs, B-cell-depleted T cells, or T cells were the source of the cDNA or gDNA that made up the material.

Per the original methods: Reference gene primer amplification gave nucleated cell count estimates. Clones were read by immunoSEQ multiplex PCR, and TCRdb kept only the in-frame ones, dropping some. V and J calls and clone size are given by that table; D and trimming were obtained from the DNA. Of about 340,000 clones in the sample, around 83% were seen once. The V gene lost 4 bases and the J gene lost 6 bases, with 10 bases spanning the gap. The CDR3 runs 12 residues. Germline V gene data show CDR1 as SGHTA and CDR2 as FQGNSA. The rearrangement links TRBV7-2 to TRBJ2-7; D not resolved. The clonotype originates from a young man with active or convalescent COVID-19. The source material was peripheral blood. CDR3 bases: TGTGCCAGCAGCTCCCCAGCGCGCGAGCAGTACTTC. Its translation: CASSSPAREQYF.